This T cell receptor beta chain was observed in a study of sequential checkpoint blockade in melanoma. This CDR3 contains 16 residues. Looked up from germline, CDR1 is LNHDA and CDR2 is SQIVND (reference sequence). V was cut by 1 base and J by 3 bases, with 13 bases left in between. The method was immunoSEQ multiplex PCR; TCRdb's version includes in-frame clones alone and lacks a portion of them. The repertoire holds roughly 12,000 clones, with 77% as singletons. Treatment given: randomized to nivolumab then ipilimumab (arm A) or the reverse (arm B). The chain is built from TRBV19 and TRBJ2-1; TRBD1 might be the D (6 bases). The source of this sequence is a human donor with melanoma. The sample here was CD8+ T cells sorted from blood (inferred from file names), taken from a patient given nivolumab and ipilimumab in sequence. The CDR3 is CASSIVRTVSYNEQFF. In DNA form, the CDR3 reads TGTGCCAGTAGTATAGTCCGGACAGTAAGCTACAATGAGCAGTTCTTC.